The T cell receptor beta chain described here comes from a study of radiation and T cells in renal cell carcinoma. Whole-study findings and limits: Top tumor clonotypes rose in blood 2 weeks post-radiation, then contracted.

Regarding time point: blood 4 weeks post-SBRT, at nephrectomy. Treatment meaning: 15 Gy SBRT to primary tumor, nephrectomy 4 weeks later. This CDR3 is 15 amino acids long. The V gene lost 4 bases and the J gene lost 0 bases, with 8 bases spanning the gap. CDR1 is SGHRS and CDR2 is YFSETQ in the germline V gene. Repertoires were generated with immunoSEQ multiplex PCR, while TCRdb's copy carries only in-frame clones and drops some. This table has roughly 58,000 clones, roughly 80% appearing once. In regard to this clone: What it recognizes is unknown.

The starting material was blood, obtained from a patient whose treatment included radiotherapy and nephrectomy. The V call is TRBV5-1, the J call TRBJ2-6; a possible D gene is TRBD1 (5 bases). This sequence originates from a man aged 55 to 69 with renal cell carcinoma. The CDR3 here is CASSPDSSGANVLTF. CDR3 nucleotide sequence: TGCGCCAGCAGCCCTGACAGCTCTGGGGCCAACGTCCTGACTTTC.